One T cell receptor (beta chain) is described in this entry. The data belong to a study of blood T cell repertoires in COVID-19. The CDR3 is made up of 17 amino acids. V shed 5 bases and J 3 bases; nucleotides not matched to a gene: 11. Germline values: CDR1 MNHNY, CDR2 SVGAGI (reference sequence). Authors' analysis steps: It was from reference gene primer amplification that nucleated cell counts were estimated. Produced via immunoSEQ multiplex PCR; TCRdb's table is partial and in-frame only. Clone size and V and J calls were adopted from that table, with D and trimming inferred from the DNA. This table holds hundreds of thousands of clones, about 90% found once.

The specimen was PBMCs or T cells enriched from blood (not recorded which). This TCR came from a woman aged 18-29 years with acute COVID-19. V is TRBV6-6 and J is TRBJ2-1, with 9 bases identical to TRBD2. The CDR3 spells CASSQRLADHYYNEQFF. The CDR3, as DNA: TGTGCCAGCAGTCAGAGACTAGCGGATCACTACTACAATGAGCAGTTCTTC.